This T cell receptor (beta chain) was profiled in a study of blood T cell repertoires in COVID-19. Across the study: From the United States, Italy and Spain came samples of acute and convalescent COVID-19.

In the original analysis: Reference gene primer amplification gave estimated nucleated cell counts. Sequenced by immunoSEQ multiplex PCR; TCRdb stores in-frame clones only, minus some. The DNA gave D and trimming, while V, J and clone size come from that table. The sample records tens of thousands of clones, roughly 78% being singletons. The clonotype comes from a man aged 60-69 years with acute or convalescent COVID-19. Specimen: peripheral blood.

The CDR3 DNA reads TGCGCCAGCAGCTCGGGCATCCCGGGACAGGGGCGAGGGAATGAGCAGTTCTTC. As protein: CASSSGIPGQGRGNEQFF. This rearrangement joins TRBV5-1 to TRBJ2-1; TRBD1 agrees at 10 bases. Trimming removed 3 bases from V and 7 bases from J; junction bases left unmatched: 16. This CDR3 spans 18 amino acids. Germline CDR1 and CDR2: SGHRS and YFSETQ.